This T cell receptor beta chain was obtained from a study of blood T cell repertoires in COVID-19. TCRdb's table, derived via immunoSEQ multiplex PCR, lists solely in-frame clones and lacks some. The table lists about 430,000 clones, around 90% of them singletons. This CDR3 is built from 12 residues. The V end lost 6 bases, the J end lost 4 bases, and 9 bases lay between the germline ends. CDR1 is MNHEY and CDR2 is SVGAGI in the germline V gene. The clonotype comes from a man aged 18 to 29 with COVID-19, enrolled during active disease. The gene calls are TRBV6-5 and TRBJ1-1; no firm D call. Source material: peripheral blood. The CDR3 DNA reads as TGTGCCAGCAGAGAGTGGGCCACTGAAGCTTTCTTT. This sequence encodes CASREWATEAFF.